These 17 T cell receptor beta chains were all obtained from the same sample, sequenced in a study of blood T cell repertoires in COVID-19. Sequenced by immunoSEQ multiplex PCR; TCRdb stores in-frame clones only, minus some. The table includes approximately 90,000 clones, over 70% detected once. The specimen sequenced was peripheral blood. The receptors originated from a man at least 80 years old with active or convalescent COVID-19.

This rearrangement joins TRBV28 to TRBJ1-4, with D perhaps matching TRBD1 (5 bases). V lost 5 bases and J 7 bases, leaving 11 bases between the germline ends. This CDR3 has 13 residues. Germline CDR1 is MDHEN and CDR2 is SYDVKM. The CDR3 is CASSVVGAEKLFF. In DNA form, the CDR3 reads TGTGCCAGCAGTGTCGTTGGGGCTGAAAAACTGTTTTTT.

This clone has a handful of counts. The genes are TRBV10-3 and TRBJ2-7, with D possibly TRBD1 on 6 matching bases. Trimming pared 7 bases from V and 0 bases from J, leaving 10 bases between. Germline V lookup: CDR1 ENHRY, CDR2 SYGVKD. The CDR3 contains 13 residues. In DNA form, the CDR3 reads TGTGCCATCACCCGGGACAACTCCTACGAGCAGTACTTC. Its protein is CAITRDNSYEQYF.

The chain recombines TRBV6-4 with TRBJ1-2, with D perhaps TRBD1 (5 bases). In germline, CDR1 is MRHNA, CDR2 SNTAGT. Trimming left V 7 bases short and J 4 bases short, with 19 bases between. The CDR3 is 15 amino acids. CDR3 DNA sequence: TGTGCCAGCACCCCAGGGCCTGGGTTCGGCTATGGCTACACCTTC. Its translation: CASTPGPGFGYGYTF.

The chain has TRBV5-5 and TRBJ1-2; 7 nucleotides match TRBD1. Trimming at V came to 0 bases and at J to 2 bases, leaving 7 bases not matched to a gene. The CDR3 sequence is 16 residues long. Germline loops: CDR1 SGHKS, CDR2 YYEKEE (reference sequence). The CDR3 nucleotides are TGTGCCAGCAGCTTGGCCGTACAGGGGATCAACTATGGCTACACCTTC. As protein: CASSLAVQGINYGYTF.

The chain has TRBV4-1 and TRBJ2-1; 9 nucleotides agree with TRBD2. V gave up 1 base and J gave up 2 bases; unmatched junction bases: 0. The germline V gene encodes CDR1 MGHRA and CDR2 YSYEKL. The length of the CDR3 is 15 residues. The CDR3 protein is CASSQGTSAYNEQFF. In DNA, the CDR3 is TGCGCCAGCAGCCAAGGGACTAGCGCCTACAATGAGCAGTTCTTC.

This clone showed up just a few times. V is TRBV29-1 and J is TRBJ2-5; 7 bases align to TRBD2. CDR1 and CDR2 from the germline V gene are SQVTM and ANQGSEA. The CDR3 is 15 amino acids. V trimming: 5 bases; J trimming: 2 bases; junction bases outside the gene matches: 11. The CDR3 loop reads CSVRVSAGIQETQYF. For the CDR3, the DNA is TGCAGCGTTCGGGTTTCAGCGGGGATACAAGAGACCCAGTACTTC.

V usage is TRBV10-3 and J usage is TRBJ1-1; possibly TRBD1 for D (5 bases). This CDR3 is built from 14 residues. The germline V and J ends were trimmed by 8 bases and 0 bases, with 13 bases remaining between them. Germline V gives CDR1 ENHRY, CDR2 SYGVKD. For the CDR3, the DNA is TGTGCCATCGGGGCAGGCGACATGAACACTGAAGCTTTCTTT. Its translation: CAIGAGDMNTEAFF.

The J gene is TRBJ2-2, the V gene TRBV4-3; 9 bases fit TRBD1. Germline trimming cut 0 bases from V and 4 bases from J; bases unmatched to any gene: 3. CDR3 length equals 16 residues. Per the germline V gene, CDR1 is LGHNA and CDR2 is YSLEER. The CDR3 DNA reads TGCGCCAGCAGCCAAGACCCGGGACAGGGCACCGGGGAGCTGTTTTTT. This sequence encodes CASSQDPGQGTGELFF.

The J gene is TRBJ1-1, the V gene TRBV20-1; tentative D call: TRBD1 (6 bases). This CDR3 region has 10 residues. V was clipped by 6 bases and J by 6 bases, with 8 bases between them. CDR1 and CDR2 (germline): DFQATT, SNEGSKA (reference sequence). The CDR3 loop reads CSAGAPEAFF. CDR3 nucleotide sequence: TGCAGTGCGGGGGCCCCTGAAGCTTTCTTT.

The gene calls are TRBV4-1 and TRBJ1-2; the match to TRBD1 covers 8 bases. The CDR3 covers 14 residues. Germline assignment: CDR1 MGHRA and CDR2 YSYEKL. V trimming: 1 base; J trimming: 8 bases; junction bases outside the gene matches: 6. The CDR3 sequence is CASSQGQGFGGYTF. DNA of the CDR3: TGCGCCAGCAGCCAAGGACAGGGGTTCGGCGGCTACACCTTC.

The chain is built from TRBV27 and TRBJ2-5, with a possible D match to TRBD2 (6 bases). The V gene's germline CDR1 is MNHEY and CDR2 SMNVEV (reference sequence). The germline V and J ends were trimmed by 6 bases and 5 bases, with 10 bases remaining between them. This CDR3 comprises 12 residues. CDR3 sequence reads: CASRRAGETQYF. The CDR3 DNA reads as TGTGCCAGCAGGCGGGCGGGGGAGACCCAGTACTTC.

V is TRBV11-2 and J is TRBJ1-3, with a tentative D call TRBD1 (5 bases). V was trimmed by 0 bases and J by 2 bases, leaving 8 bases between them. The germline V gene has CDR1 SGHAT and CDR2 FQNNGV. CDR3 length equals 15 residues. The CDR3 DNA sequence: TGTGCCAGCAGCTTAGACAGGGTTGCTGGAAACACCATATATTTT. Translated, it gives CASSLDRVAGNTIYF.

This clone was recorded once. The CDR3 region is CASSPGLAGAETQYF. The CDR3 region has the DNA TGTGCCAGCTCCCCGGGACTAGCGGGGGCCGAGACCCAGTACTTC. This rearrangement joins TRBV18 to TRBJ2-5, with 14 bases aligning to TRBD2. V lost 6 bases to trimming and J lost 5 bases; unmatched junction nucleotides: 5. The CDR3 spans 15 residues. Looked up from germline, CDR1 is KGHSH and CDR2 is LQKENI.

DNA of the CDR3: TGTGCCAGCAGTGAATCCGGTCGCGGCTACGAGCAGTACTTC. This encodes CASSESGRGYEQYF. This rearrangement joins TRBV25-1 to TRBJ2-7; no clear D. This CDR3 has 14 residues. CDR1 is MGHDK, CDR2 SYGVNS, per germline. Trimming pared 1 base from V and 3 bases from J, leaving 10 bases between.

This rearrangement joins TRBV6-5 to TRBJ2-3, with a possible D match to TRBD2 (6 bases). The germline V gene encodes CDR1 MNHEY and CDR2 SVGAGI. The CDR3 extends over 15 amino acids. V was clipped by 0 bases and J by 4 bases, with 11 bases between them. This chain's CDR3 is CASSYSQDYPDTQYF. The DNA of the CDR3 is TGTGCCAGCAGTTACTCCCAGGACTACCCAGATACGCAGTATTTT.

The chain employs TRBV5-4 and TRBJ1-1, with 8 bases aligning to TRBD1. There are 14 residues in the CDR3. Per germline, CDR1 SGHNT and CDR2 YYREEE (reference sequence). Trimming cost V 4 bases and J 1 base; bases outside gene matches: 3. The chain's CDR3 is CASSPQGANTEAFF. CDR3 sequence (DNA): TGTGCCAGCAGCCCGCAGGGGGCGAACACTGAAGCTTTCTTT.

The chain has TRBV21-1 and TRBJ2-1; TRBD2, the table's D call, was not compared with the DNA. TRBV21-1 is reported as a pseudogene. This CDR3 region has 17 residues. The CDR3 loop reads CASKKGPAGRSNNEQFF. The CDR3 nucleotides read TGTGCCAGCAAAAAAGGCCCCGCGGGGAGATCGAACAATGAGCAGTTCTTC.